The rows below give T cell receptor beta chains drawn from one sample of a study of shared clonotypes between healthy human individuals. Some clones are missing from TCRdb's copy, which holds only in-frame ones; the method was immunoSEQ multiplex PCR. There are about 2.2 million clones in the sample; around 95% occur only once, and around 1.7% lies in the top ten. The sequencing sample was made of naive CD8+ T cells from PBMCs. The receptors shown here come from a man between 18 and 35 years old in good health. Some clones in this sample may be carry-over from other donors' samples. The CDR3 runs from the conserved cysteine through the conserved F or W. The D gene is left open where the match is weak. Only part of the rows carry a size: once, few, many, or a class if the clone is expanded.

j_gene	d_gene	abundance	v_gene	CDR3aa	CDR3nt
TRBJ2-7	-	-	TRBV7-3	CASSPGPQDYEQYF	TGTGCCAGCAGTCCAGGGCCCCAGGACTACGAGCAGTACTTC
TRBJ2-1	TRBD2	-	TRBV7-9	CASSPKREWDNEQFF	TGTGCCAGCAGTCCGAAGCGGGAGTGGGACAATGAGCAGTTCTTC
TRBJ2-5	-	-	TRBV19	CASSMSGFKETQYF	TGTGCCAGTAGTATGTCGGGGTTTAAAGAGACCCAGTACTTC
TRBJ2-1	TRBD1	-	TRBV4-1	CASSQLTGTGIYNEQFF	TGCGCCAGCAGCCAGTTGACCGGGACAGGGATATACAATGAGCAGTTCTTC
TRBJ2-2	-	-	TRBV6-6	CASSLQLGGELFF	TGTGCCAGCAGTTTACAATTAGGGGGGGAGCTGTTTTTT
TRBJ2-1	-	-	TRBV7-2	CASSSPSVLLSYNEQFF	TGTGCCAGCAGCTCTCCCTCAGTGCTACTCTCCTACAATGAGCAGTTCTTC
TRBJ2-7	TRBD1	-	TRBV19	CASGSPGQGVEEQYF	TGTGCCAGTGGCTCACCGGGACAGGGGGTGGAGGAGCAGTACTTC
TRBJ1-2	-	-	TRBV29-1	CSVDSVTGPLSYTF	TGCAGCGTTGATTCGGTGACAGGCCCTTTGAGCTACACCTTC
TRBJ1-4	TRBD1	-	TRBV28	CASSLLGTVTNEKLFF	TGTGCCAGCAGCCTTCTAGGGACAGTGACGAATGAAAAACTGTTTTTT
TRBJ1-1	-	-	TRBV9	CASSVALGTPNTEAFF	TGTGCCAGCAGCGTAGCTCTGGGGACGCCGAACACTGAAGCTTTCTTT
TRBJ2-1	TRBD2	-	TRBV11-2	CASSRGDNEQFF	TGTGCCAGCAGCCGGGGGGACAATGAGCAGTTCTTC
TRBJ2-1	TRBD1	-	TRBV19	CASTLGQSSYNEQFF	TGTGCCAGTACCCTGGGACAGAGCTCCTACAATGAGCAGTTCTTC
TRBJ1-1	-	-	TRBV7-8	CASQGNTEAFF	TGTGCCAGCCAGGGGAACACTGAAGCTTTCTTT
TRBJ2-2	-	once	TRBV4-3	CASSLLTGVGGELFF	TGCGCCAGCAGCCTTTTAACGGGTGTAGGCGGGGAGCTGTTTTTT
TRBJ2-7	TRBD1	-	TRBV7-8	CASTQGQGSYEQYF	TGTGCCAGCACTCAAGGACAGGGCTCCTACGAGCAGTACTTC
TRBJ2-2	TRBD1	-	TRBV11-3	CASSPATGNLNTGELFF	TGTGCCAGCAGCCCGGCGACAGGGAACTTGAACACCGGGGAGCTGTTTTTT
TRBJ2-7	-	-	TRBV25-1	CASSAGTYEQYF	TGTGCCAGCAGTGCTGGCACCTACGAGCAGTACTTC
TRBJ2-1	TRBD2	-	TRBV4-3	CASSQDRSGRGTNEQFF	TGCGCCAGCAGCCAAGATAGAAGCGGGAGGGGCACCAATGAGCAGTTCTTC
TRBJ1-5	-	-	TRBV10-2	CASRRGYNQPQHF	TGCGCCAGCAGGCGGGGCTACAATCAGCCCCAGCATTTT
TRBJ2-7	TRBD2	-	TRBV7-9	CASSPAGGGRYEQYF	TGTGCCAGCAGCCCCGCCGGCGGCGGGAGATACGAGCAGTACTTC
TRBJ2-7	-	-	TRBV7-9	CASSGILMGEQYF	TGTGCCAGCAGCGGTATCTTAATGGGCGAGCAGTACTTC
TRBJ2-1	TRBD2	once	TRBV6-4	CASSVASGVYNEQFF	TGTGCCAGCAGTGTGGCTAGCGGGGTTTACAATGAGCAGTTCTTC
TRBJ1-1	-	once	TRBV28	CASSLSGMGLAFF	TGTGCCAGCAGTTTATCCGGGATGGGGCTAGCTTTCTTT
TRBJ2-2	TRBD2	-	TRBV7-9	CASIEAGRFAGELFF	TGTGCCAGCATCGAAGCGGGAAGGTTCGCCGGGGAGCTGTTTTTT
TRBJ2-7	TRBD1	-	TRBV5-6	CASSTGQGHPYEQYF	TGTGCCAGCAGCACCGGACAGGGCCACCCCTACGAGCAGTACTTC
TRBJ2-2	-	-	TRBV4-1	CASSQDPPGVGTGELFF	TGCGCCAGCAGCCAAGATCCCCCAGGGGTGGGCACCGGGGAGCTGTTTTTT
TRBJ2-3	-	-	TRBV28	CASSLSGYTQYF	TGTGCCAGCAGTTTAAGCGGGTATACGCAGTATTTT
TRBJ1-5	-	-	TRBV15	CATSPLGVNQPQHF	TGTGCCACCAGCCCCCTCGGGGTGAATCAGCCCCAGCATTTT
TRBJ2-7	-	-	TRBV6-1	CASSEPPGSSYEQYF	TGTGCCAGCAGTGAACCCCCAGGGAGCTCCTACGAGCAGTACTTC
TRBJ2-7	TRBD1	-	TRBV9	CASSSRDSYEQYF	TGTGCCAGCAGCTCACGGGACAGCTACGAGCAGTACTTC
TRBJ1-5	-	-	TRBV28	CASRPGGFNQPQHF	TGTGCCAGCAGGCCAGGAGGTTTCAATCAGCCCCAGCATTTT
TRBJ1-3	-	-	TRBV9	CASSARGSGNTIYF	TGTGCCAGCAGCGCCAGGGGTTCTGGAAACACCATATATTTT
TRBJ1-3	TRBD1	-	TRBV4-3	CASSQDPGTGGNTIYF	TGCGCCAGCAGCCAAGACCCCGGGACAGGGGGAAACACCATATATTTT
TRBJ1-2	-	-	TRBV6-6	CASSYSGVSGYTF	TGTGCCAGCAGTTACTCTGGTGTTTCTGGCTACACCTTC
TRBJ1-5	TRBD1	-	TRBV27	CASSSTGPYQPQHF	TGTGCCAGCAGTTCGACAGGGCCCTATCAGCCCCAGCATTTT
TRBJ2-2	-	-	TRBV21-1	CASSPLTSGSSGELFF	TGTGCCAGCAGCCCACTGACTAGCGGGAGCTCCGGGGAGCTGTTTTTT
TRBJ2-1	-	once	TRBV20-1	CSARPVNEQFF	TGCAGTGCGCGACCAGTCAATGAGCAGTTCTTC
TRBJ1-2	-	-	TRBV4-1	CASSQEAASNYGYTF	TGCGCCAGCAGCCAAGAGGCAGCTTCTAACTATGGCTACACCTTC
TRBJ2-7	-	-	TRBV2	CASREGAVYEQYF	TGTGCCAGCAGGGAAGGGGCGGTATACGAGCAGTACTTC
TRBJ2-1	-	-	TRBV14	CASSSPPHGDEQFF	TGTGCCAGCAGCTCACCGCCCCATGGGGATGAGCAGTTCTTC
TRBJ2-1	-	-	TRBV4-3	CASSQVAFRGAHNEQFF	TGCGCCAGCAGCCAAGTGGCATTTCGAGGGGCGCACAATGAGCAGTTCTTC
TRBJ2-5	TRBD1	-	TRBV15	CATSGGQGIAETQYF	TGTGCCACCAGCGGAGGACAGGGAATAGCAGAGACCCAGTACTTC
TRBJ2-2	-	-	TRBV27	CASSLINGELFF	TGTGCCAGCAGTTTAATTAACGGGGAGCTGTTTTTT
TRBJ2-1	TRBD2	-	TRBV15	CATSRGGLAGDPYEQFF	TGTGCCACCAGCAGGGGGGGACTAGCGGGAGATCCCTATGAGCAGTTCTTC
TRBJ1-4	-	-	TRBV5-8	CASSFSDKANEKLFF	TGTGCCAGCAGTTTCTCTGACAAAGCTAATGAAAAACTGTTTTTT
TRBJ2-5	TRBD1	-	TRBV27	CASSLRQGSETQYF	TGTGCCAGCAGTTTACGACAGGGGTCTGAGACCCAGTACTTC
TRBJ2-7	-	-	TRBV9	CASSVRIVDEQYF	TGTGCCAGCAGCGTAAGGATCGTCGACGAGCAGTACTTC
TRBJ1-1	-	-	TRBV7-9	CASSLTGNTEAFF	TGTGCCAGCAGCTTGACAGGTAACACTGAAGCTTTCTTT
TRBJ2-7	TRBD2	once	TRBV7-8	CASSSIFGGRAPYEQYF	TGTGCCAGCAGCTCAATTTTTGGGGGGAGGGCCCCCTACGAGCAGTACTTC
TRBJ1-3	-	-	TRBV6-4	CASSGAGDGNTIYF	TGTGCCAGCAGTGGGGCAGGGGATGGAAACACCATATATTTT
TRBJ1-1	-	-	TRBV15	CATRSPGETEAFF	TGTGCCACCAGAAGTCCGGGGGAGACTGAAGCTTTCTTT
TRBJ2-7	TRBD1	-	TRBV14	CASSRTGSYEQYF	TGTGCCAGCAGCCGGACAGGGTCCTACGAGCAGTACTTC
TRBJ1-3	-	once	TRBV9	CASSVGLTSASGNTIYF	TGTGCCAGCAGCGTAGGTCTCACGTCTGCCTCTGGAAACACCATATATTTT
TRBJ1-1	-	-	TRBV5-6	CASSVTGGDTEAFF	TGTGCCAGCAGTGTGACGGGAGGAGACACTGAAGCTTTCTTT
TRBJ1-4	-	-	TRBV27	CASSFTGGDEKLFF	TGTGCCAGCAGCTTCACGGGGGGGGATGAAAAACTGTTTTTT
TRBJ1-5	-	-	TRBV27	CASTFPGTDNQPQHF	TGTGCCAGCACCTTCCCCGGGACCGACAATCAGCCCCAGCATTTT
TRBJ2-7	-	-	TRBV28	CASRSTSQGLYEQYF	TGTGCCAGCAGGTCAACTAGCCAGGGGCTCTACGAGCAGTACTTC